These 7 T cell receptor beta chains were sequenced from one sample in a study of OX40 agonist ivuxolimab in advanced cancers. Sequencing was performed with immunoSEQ multiplex PCR; in TCRdb, only in-frame clones are kept and a portion is missing. The table has 65,000 to 80,000 clones, 80% to 90% seen once. The sequencing used CD4+ or CD8+ T cells sorted from blood, collected in a trial of the OX40 agonist ivuxolimab. Every receptor here comes from an adult with an advanced solid tumor such as melanoma, head and neck, liver or kidney cancer.

This chain connects TRBV2 to TRBJ2-1; D not resolved. V gave up 1 base and J gave up 5 bases, with 3 bases separating them. The CDR3 is made up of 12 amino acids. Germline V CDR1 and CDR2: SNHLY, FYNNEI. The CDR3 here is CASSEDNNEQFF. The CDR3 DNA is TGTGCCAGCAGTGAAGACAACAATGAGCAGTTCTTC.

V and J are TRBV5-1 and TRBJ1-2, with 9 positions matching TRBD1. CDR1 and CDR2 (germline): SGHRS, YFSETQ. Losses at the gene ends were 4 bases for V and 5 bases for J; bases not matched to a gene: 9. This CDR3 contains 15 residues. The CDR3 DNA is TGCGCCAGCAGCCCAACCGGGACAGGGAGATATGGCTACACCTTC. Its protein product is CASSPTGTGRYGYTF.

This chain links TRBV7-7 with TRBJ2-5, with 10 bases aligning to TRBD1. The CDR3 runs 14 residues. Trimming removed 5 bases from V and 5 bases from J; junction bases left unmatched: 5. Germline CDR1 is SSHAT and CDR2 is FNYEAQ (reference sequence). The CDR3 DNA reads as TGTGCCAGCAGCCGGGGGACAGGGGCGGAGACCCAGTACTTC. It is translated as CASSRGTGAETQYF.

The J gene is TRBJ2-5, the V gene TRBV18, with TRBD1 matching over 7 bases. CDR1 is KGHSH, CDR2 LQKENI, per germline. V lost 1 base to trimming and J lost 3 bases; unmatched junction nucleotides: 11. This CDR3 has 17 residues. CDR3 DNA: TGTGCCAGCTCACCACGTATGCGACAGGGTGACAAAGAGACCCAGTACTTC. Its protein is CASSPRMRQGDKETQYF.

This chain uses TRBV28 with TRBJ1-2; 8 bases are shared with TRBD1. Germline CDR1 and CDR2: MDHEN and SYDVKM. This CDR3 comprises 13 residues. After removal of 6 bases from V and 7 bases from J, the junction contained 7 bases not matched to a gene. The CDR3 DNA reads TGTGCCAGCAGGCCCCAGGGGGCGAGTGGCTACACCTTC. Its protein product is CASRPQGASGYTF.

This rearrangement joins TRBV7-9 to TRBJ2-1; TRBD2 matches 7 bases. Germline assignment: CDR1 SEHNR and CDR2 FQNEAQ (reference sequence). The J segment lost 7 bases and the V segment lost 4 bases, leaving 16 bases of the junction unmatched. The CDR3 extends over 17 amino acids. The CDR3 loop reads CASSSLSAGMVGNEQFF. The CDR3 nucleotides read TGTGCCAGCAGCTCCCTATCAGCGGGAATGGTTGGGAATGAGCAGTTCTTC.

The chain recombines TRBV27 with TRBJ2-5; 8 bases map to TRBD2. CDR3 size: 14 residues. Germline CDR1 and CDR2: MNHEY and SMNVEV (reference sequence). J was trimmed by 9 bases and V by 5 bases; bases with no gene match: 11. The CDR3 region is CASSEGIAGPPQYF. The DNA of the CDR3 is TGTGCCAGCAGTGAGGGAATAGCGGGGCCCCCCCAGTACTTC.